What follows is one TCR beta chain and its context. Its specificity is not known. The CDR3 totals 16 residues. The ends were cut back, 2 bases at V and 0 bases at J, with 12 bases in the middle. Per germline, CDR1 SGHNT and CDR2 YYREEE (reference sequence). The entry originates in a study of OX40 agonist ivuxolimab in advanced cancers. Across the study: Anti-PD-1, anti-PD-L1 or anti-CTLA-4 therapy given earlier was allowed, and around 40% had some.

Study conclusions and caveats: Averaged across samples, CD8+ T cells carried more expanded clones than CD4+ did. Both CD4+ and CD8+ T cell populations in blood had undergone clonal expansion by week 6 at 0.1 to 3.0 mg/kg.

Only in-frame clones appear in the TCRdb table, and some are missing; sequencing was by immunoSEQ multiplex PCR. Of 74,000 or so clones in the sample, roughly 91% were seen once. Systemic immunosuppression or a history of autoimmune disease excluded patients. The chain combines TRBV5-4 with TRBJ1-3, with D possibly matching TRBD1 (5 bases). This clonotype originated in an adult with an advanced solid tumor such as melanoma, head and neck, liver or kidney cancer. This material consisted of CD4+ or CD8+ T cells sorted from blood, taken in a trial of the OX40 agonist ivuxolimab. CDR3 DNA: TGTGCCAGCAGCTTAAAACAGGCGAGCTCTGGAAACACCATATATTTT. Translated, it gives CASSLKQASSGNTIYF. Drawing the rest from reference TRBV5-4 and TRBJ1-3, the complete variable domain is ETGVTQSPTHLIKTRGQQVTLRCSSQSGHNTVSWYQQALGQGPQFIFQYYREEENGRGNFPPRFSGLQFPNYSSELNVNALELDDSALYLCASSLKQASSGNTIYFGEGSWLTVV.